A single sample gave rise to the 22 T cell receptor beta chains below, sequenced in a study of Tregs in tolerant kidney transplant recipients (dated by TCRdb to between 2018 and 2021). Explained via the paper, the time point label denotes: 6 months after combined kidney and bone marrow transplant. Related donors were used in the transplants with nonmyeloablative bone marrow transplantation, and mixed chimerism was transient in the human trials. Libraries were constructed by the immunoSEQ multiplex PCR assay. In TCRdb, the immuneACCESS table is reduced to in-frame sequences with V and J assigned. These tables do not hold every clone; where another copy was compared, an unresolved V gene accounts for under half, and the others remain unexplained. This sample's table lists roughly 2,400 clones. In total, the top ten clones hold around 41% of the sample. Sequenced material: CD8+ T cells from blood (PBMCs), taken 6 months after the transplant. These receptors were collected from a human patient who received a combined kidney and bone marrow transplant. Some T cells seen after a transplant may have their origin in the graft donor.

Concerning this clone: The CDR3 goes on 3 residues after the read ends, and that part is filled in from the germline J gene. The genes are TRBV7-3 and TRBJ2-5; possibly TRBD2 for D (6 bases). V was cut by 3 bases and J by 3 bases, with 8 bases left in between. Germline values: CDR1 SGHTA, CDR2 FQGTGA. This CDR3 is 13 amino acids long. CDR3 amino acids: CASSLGGEETQYF. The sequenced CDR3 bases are TGTGCCAGCAGCTTGGGGGGTGAAGAGACC. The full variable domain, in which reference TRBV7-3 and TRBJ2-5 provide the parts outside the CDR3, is GAGVSQTPSNKVTEKGKYVELRCDPISGHTALYWYRQSLGQGPEFLIYFQGTGAADDSGLPNDRFFAVRPEGSVSTLKIQRTERGDSAVYLCASSLGGEETQYFGPGTRLLVL.

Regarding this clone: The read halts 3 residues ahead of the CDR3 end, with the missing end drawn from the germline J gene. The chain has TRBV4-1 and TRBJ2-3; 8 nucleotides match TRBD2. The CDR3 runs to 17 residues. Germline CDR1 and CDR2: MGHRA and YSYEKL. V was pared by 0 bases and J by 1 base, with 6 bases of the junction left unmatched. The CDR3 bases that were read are TGCGCCAGCAGCCAAGATCAGGCGGGAGGTGGCACAGATACG. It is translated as CASSQDQAGGGTDT. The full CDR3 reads CASSQDQAGGGTDTQYF.

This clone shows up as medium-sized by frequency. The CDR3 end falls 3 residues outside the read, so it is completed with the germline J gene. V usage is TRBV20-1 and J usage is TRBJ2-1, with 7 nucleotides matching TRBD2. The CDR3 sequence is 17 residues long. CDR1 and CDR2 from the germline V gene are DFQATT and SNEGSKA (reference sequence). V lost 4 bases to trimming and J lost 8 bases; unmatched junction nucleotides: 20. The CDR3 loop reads CSANPPSGILTGHEQFF. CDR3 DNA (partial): TGCAGTGCTAATCCCCCGAGCGGGATTCTAACTGGGCATGAG.

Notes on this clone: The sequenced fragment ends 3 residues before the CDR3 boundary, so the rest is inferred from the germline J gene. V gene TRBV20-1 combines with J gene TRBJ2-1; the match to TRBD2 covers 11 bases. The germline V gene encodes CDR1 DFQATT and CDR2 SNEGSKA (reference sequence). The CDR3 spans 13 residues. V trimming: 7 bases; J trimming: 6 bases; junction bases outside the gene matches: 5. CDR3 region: CSGGLAGGNEQFF. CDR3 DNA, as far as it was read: TGCAGTGGGGGGCTAGCGGGGGGCAATGAG.

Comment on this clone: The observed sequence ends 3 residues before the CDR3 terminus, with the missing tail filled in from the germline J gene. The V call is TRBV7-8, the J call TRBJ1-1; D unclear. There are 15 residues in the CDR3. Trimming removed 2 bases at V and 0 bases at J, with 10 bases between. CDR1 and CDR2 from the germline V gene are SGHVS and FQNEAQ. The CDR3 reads CASSLLHTMNTEAFF. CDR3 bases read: TGTGCCAGCAGCTTATTACACACCATGAACACTGAA. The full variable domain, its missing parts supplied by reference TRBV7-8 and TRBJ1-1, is GAGVSQSPRYKVAKRGQDVALRCDPISGHVSLFWYQQALGQGPEFLTYFQNEAQLDKSGLPSDRFFAERPEGSVSTLKIQRTQQEDSAVYLCASSLLHTMNTEAFFGQGTRLTVV.

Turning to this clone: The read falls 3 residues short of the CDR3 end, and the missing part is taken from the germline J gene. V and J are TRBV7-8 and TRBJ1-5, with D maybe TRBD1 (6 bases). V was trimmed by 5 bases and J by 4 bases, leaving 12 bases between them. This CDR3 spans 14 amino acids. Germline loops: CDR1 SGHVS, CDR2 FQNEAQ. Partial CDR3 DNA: TGTGCCAGCAGCATCGGGACACCGAATCAGCCC. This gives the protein CASSIGTPNQP. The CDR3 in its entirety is CASSIGTPNQPQHF.

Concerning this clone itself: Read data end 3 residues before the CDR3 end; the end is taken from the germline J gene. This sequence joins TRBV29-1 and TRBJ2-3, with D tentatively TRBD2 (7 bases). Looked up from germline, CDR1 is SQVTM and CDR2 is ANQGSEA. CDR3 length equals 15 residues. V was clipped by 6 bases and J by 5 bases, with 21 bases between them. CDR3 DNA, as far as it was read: TGCAGCGTGACGGGGCGGGGGCTAGCCATAGATACG. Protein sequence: CSVTGRGLAIDT. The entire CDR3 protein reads CSVTGRGLAIDTQYF.

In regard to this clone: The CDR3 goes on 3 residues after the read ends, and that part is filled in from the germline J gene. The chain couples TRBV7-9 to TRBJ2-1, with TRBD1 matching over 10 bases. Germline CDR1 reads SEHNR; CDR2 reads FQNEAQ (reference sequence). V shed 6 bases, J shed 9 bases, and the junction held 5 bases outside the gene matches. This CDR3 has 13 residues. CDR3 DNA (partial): TGTGCCAGCAGTAGACAGGGGGCCGGTGAG. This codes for CASSRQGAGE. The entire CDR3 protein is CASSRQGAGEQFF.

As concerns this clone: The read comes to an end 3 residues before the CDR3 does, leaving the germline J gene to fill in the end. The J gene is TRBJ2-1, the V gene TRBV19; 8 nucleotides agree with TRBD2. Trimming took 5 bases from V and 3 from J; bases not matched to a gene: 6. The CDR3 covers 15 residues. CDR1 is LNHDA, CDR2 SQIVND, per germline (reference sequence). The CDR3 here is CASSPSGGLYNEQFF. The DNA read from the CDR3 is TGTGCCAGTAGTCCCAGCGGGGGACTCTACAATGAG.

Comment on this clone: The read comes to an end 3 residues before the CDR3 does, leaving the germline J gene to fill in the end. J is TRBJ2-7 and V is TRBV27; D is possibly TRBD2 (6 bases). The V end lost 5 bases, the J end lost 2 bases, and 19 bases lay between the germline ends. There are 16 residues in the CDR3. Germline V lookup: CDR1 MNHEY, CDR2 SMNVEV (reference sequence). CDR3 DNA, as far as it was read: TGTGCCAGCAGTCCAAGACCTCCTAGCGCCCCCTACGAG. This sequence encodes CASSPRPPSAPYE. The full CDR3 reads CASSPRPPSAPYEQYF.

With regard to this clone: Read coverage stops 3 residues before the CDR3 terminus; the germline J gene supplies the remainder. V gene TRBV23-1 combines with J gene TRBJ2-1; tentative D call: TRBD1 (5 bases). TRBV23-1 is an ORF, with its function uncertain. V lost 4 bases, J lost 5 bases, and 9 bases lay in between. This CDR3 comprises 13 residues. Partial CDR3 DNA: TGCGCCAGCAGTCGGTTCAGGGACAATGAG. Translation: CASSRFRDNE. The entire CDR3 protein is CASSRFRDNEQFF.

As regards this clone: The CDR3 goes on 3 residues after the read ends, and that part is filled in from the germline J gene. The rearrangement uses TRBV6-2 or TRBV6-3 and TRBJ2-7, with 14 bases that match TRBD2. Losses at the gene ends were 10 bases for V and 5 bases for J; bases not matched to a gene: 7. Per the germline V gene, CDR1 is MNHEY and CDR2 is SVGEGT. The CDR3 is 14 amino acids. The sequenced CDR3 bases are TGTGCCATTGCTGGGACTAGCGGGAGTGACGAG. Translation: CAIAGTSGSDE. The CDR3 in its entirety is CAIAGTSGSDEQYF.

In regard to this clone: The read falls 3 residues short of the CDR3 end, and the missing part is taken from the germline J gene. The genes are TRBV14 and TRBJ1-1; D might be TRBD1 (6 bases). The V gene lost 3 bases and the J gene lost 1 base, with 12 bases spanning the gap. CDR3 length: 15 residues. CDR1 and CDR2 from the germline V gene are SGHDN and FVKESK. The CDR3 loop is CASSQGGRGNTEAFF. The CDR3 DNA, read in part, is TGTGCCAGCAGCCAGGGGGGGCGCGGGAACACTGAA.

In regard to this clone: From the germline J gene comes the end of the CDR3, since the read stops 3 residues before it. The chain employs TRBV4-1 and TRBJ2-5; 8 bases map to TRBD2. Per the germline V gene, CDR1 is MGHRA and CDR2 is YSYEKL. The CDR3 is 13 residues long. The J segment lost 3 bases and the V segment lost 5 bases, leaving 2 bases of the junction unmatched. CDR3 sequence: CASSLLAEETQYF. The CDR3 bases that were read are TGCGCCAGCAGCTTACTAGCGGAAGAGACC.

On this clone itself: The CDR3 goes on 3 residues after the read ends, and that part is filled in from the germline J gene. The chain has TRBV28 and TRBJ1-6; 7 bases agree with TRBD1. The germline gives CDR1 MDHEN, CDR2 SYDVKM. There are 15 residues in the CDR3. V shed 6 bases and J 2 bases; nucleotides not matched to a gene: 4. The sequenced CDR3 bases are TGTGCCAGCAGAAAGGGGGCTACCTATAATTCACCC. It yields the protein CASRKGATYNSP. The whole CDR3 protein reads CASRKGATYNSPLHF.

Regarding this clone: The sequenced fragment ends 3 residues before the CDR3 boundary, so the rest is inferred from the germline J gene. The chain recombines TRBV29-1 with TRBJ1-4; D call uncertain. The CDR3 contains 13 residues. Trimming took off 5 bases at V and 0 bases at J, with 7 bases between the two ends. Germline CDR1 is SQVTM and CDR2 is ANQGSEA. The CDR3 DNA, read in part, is TGCAGCGTTATAACTTCAACTAATGAAAAA. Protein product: CSVITSTNEK. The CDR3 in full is CSVITSTNEKLFF.

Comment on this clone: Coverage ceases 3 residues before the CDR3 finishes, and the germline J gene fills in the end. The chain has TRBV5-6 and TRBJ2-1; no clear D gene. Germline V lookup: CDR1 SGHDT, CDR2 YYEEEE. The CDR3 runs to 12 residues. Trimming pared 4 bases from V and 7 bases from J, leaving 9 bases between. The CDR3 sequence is CASSHINNEQFF. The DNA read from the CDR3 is TGTGCCAGCAGCCACATTAATAATGAG.

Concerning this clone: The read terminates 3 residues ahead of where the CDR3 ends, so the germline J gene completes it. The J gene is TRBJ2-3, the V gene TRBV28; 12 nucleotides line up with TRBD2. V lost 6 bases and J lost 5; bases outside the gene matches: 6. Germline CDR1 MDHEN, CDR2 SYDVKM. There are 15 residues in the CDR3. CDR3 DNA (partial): TGTGCCAGCAGCCTGACTAGCGGGAGTGGAGATACG. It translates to CASSLTSGSGDT. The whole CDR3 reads CASSLTSGSGDTQYF.

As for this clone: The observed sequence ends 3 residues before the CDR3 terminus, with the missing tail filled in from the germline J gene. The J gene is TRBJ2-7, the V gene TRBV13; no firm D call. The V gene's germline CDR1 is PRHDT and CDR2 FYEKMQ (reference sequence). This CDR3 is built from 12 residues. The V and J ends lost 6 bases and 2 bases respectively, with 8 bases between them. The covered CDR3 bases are TGTGCCAGCAGACATCACCCCTACGAG. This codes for CASRHHPYE. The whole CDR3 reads CASRHHPYEQYF.

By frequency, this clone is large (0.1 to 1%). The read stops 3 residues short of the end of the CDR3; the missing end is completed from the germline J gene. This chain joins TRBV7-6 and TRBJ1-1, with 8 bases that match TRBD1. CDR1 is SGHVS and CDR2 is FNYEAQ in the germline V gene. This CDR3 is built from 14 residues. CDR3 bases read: TGTGCCAGCAGCTTAGGGACAGGGTTATTTCAA. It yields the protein CASSLGTGLFQ. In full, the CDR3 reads CASSLGTGLFQAFF.

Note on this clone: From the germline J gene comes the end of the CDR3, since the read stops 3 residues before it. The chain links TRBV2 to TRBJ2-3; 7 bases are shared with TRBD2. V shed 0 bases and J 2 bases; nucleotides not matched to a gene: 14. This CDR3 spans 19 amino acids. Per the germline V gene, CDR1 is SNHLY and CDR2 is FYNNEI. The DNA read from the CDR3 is TGTGCCAGCAGTGAAGCGGAGGAAAAGGCTAGCGGCTACACAGATACG. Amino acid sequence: CASSEAEEKASGYTDT. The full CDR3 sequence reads CASSEAEEKASGYTDTQYF.

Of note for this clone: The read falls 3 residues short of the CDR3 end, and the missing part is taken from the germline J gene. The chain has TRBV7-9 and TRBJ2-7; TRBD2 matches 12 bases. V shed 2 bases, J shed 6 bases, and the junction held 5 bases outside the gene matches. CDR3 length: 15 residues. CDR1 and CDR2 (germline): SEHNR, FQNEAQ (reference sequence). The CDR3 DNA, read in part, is TGTGCCAGCAGCTTAAGACTAGCGGGAGCTCTCGAG. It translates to CASSLRLAGALE. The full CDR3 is CASSLRLAGALEQYF. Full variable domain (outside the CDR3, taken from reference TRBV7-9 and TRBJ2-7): DTGVSQNPRHKITKRGQNVTFRCDPISEHNRLYWYRQTLGQGPEFLTYFQNEAQLEKSRLLSDRFSAERPKGSFSTLEIQRTEQGDSAMYLCASSLRLAGALEQYFGPGTRLTVT.